Included here is one TCR beta chain sequence, with context. Antigen: not known. This sample was taken from a study of cytomegalovirus exposure and HLA in healthy donors. The V gene lost 1 base and the J gene lost 4 bases, with 19 bases spanning the gap. Per the germline V gene, CDR1 is MNHNS and CDR2 is SASEGT. The CDR3 is 17 residues long. The primer mix had 60 Vbeta and 13 Jbeta primers. TCRdb keeps only in-frame clones here, not all; method: immunoSEQ multiplex PCR. The table records tens of thousands of clones, 65% to 70% of them present only once. Study findings and constraints: The Asian-associated ancestry cluster reportedly had fewer N-insertions than the roughly 700-donor mean in a later analysis.

The chain recombines TRBV6-1 with TRBJ1-2; no definite D call. The sequenced sample consisted of PBMCs. This TCR was recovered from a male donor in good health and CMV-seropositive. This CDR3 is CASSEGPARGRSYGYTF. Written as DNA, the CDR3 is TGTGCCAGCAGTGAAGGCCCCGCGAGAGGTAGAAGCTATGGCTACACCTTC.